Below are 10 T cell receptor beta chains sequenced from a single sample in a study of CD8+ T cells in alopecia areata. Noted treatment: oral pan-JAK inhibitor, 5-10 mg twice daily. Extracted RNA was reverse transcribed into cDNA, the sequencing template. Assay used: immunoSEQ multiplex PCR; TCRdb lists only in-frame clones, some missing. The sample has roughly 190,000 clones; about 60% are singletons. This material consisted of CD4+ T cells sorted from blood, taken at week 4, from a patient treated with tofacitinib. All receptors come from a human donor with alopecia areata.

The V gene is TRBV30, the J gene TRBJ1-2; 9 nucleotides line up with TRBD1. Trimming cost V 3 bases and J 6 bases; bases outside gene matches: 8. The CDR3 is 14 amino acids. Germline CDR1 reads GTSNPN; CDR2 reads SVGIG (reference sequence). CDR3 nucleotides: TGTGCCTGGAGCCTACAGGGGGCGCGTGATGGCTACACCTTC. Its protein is CAWSLQGARDGYTF.

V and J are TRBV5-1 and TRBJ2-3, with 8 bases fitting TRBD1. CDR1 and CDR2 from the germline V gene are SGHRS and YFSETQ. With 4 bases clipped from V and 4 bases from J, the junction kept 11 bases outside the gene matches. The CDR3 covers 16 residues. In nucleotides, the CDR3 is TGCGCCAGCAGCGGCATGACAGGGGTGGTCCCAGATACGCAGTATTTT. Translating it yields CASSGMTGVVPDTQYF.

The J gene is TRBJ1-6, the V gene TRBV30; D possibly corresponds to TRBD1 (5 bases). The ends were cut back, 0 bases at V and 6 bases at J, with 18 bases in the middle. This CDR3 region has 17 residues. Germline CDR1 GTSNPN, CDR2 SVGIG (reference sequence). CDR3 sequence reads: CAWSVPPPGLLNSPLHF. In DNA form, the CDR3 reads TGTGCCTGGAGTGTACCCCCTCCGGGACTGCTTAATTCACCCCTCCACTTT.

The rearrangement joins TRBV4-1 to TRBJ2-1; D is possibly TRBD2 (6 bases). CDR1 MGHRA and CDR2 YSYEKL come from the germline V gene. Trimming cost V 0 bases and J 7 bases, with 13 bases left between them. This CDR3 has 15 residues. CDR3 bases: TGCGCCAGCAGCCAAGAAGGACTAAATGGTAATGAGCAGTTCTTC. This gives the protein CASSQEGLNGNEQFF.

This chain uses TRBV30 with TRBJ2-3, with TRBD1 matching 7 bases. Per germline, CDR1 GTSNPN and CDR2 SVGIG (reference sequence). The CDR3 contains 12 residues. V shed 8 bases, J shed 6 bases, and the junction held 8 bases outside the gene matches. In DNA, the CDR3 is TGTGCCCACATCAGACAGGGCGATACGCAGTATTTT. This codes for CAHIRQGDTQYF.

The CDR3 DNA is TGTGCCTGGAGTGTACGGTGGGGGGCCCAAGAGACCCAGTACTTC. Amino acid sequence: CAWSVRWGAQETQYF. The chain combines TRBV30 with TRBJ2-5, with D perhaps TRBD1 or TRBD2 (6 bases each). CDR3 length: 15 residues. The germline V gene encodes CDR1 GTSNPN and CDR2 SVGIG (reference sequence). The germline V and J ends were trimmed by 0 bases and 1 base, with 12 bases remaining between them.

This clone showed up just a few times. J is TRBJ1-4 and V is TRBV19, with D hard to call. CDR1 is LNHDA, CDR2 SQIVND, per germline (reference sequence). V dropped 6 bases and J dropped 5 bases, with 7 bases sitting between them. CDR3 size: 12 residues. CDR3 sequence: CASRTGNEKLFF. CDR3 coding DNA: TGTGCCAGTAGGACGGGGAATGAAAAACTGTTTTTT.

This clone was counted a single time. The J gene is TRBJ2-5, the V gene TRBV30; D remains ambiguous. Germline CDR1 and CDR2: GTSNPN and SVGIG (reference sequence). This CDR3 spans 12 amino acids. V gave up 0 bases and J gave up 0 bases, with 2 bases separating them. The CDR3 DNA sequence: TGTGCCTGGAGTGTATACCAAGAGACCCAGTACTTC. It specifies CAWSVYQETQYF.

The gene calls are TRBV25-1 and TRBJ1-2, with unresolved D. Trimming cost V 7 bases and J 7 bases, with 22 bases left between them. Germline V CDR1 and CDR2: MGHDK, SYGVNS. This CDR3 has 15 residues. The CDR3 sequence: CASTGGGQLAAGYTF. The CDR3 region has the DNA TGTGCCAGCACCGGAGGAGGTCAGCTTGCCGCTGGCTACACCTTC.

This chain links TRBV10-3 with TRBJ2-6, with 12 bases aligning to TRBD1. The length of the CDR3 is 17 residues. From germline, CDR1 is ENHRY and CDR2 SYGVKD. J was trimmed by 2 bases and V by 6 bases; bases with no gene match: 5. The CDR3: CAIRPGQGAAGANVLTF. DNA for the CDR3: TGTGCCATCAGACCGGGACAGGGGGCGGCTGGGGCCAACGTCCTGACTTTC.